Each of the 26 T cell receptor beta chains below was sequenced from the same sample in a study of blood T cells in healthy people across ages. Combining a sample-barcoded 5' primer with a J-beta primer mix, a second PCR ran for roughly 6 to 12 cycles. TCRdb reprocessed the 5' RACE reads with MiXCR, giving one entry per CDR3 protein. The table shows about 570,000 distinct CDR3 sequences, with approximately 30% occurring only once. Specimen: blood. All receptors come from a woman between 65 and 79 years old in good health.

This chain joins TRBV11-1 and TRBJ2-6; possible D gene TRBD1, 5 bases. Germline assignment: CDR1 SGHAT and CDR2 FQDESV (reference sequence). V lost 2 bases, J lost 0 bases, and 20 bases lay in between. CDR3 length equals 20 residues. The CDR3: CASSLKGIGESVSGANVLTF. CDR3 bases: TGTGCCAGCAGCTTAAAGGGTATAGGGGAAAGCGTCTCTGGGGCCAACGTCCTGACTTTC.

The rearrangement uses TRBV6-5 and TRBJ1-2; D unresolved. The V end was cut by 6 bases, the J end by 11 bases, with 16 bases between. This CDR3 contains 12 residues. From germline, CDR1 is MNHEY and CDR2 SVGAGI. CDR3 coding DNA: TGTGCCAGCAGCCCAACATCCGGGGTTTACACCTTC. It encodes CASSPTSGVYTF.

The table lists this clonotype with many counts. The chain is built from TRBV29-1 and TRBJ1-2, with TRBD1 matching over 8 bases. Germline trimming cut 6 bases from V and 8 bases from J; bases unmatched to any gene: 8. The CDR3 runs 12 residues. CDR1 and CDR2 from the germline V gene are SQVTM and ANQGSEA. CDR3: CSVAGQGGGYTF. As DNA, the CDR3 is TGCAGCGTGGCAGGACAGGGTGGGGGCTACACCTTC.

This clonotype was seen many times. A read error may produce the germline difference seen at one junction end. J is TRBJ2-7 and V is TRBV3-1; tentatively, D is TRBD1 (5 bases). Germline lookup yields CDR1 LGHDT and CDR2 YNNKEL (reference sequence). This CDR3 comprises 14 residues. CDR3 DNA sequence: TGCGCCAGCAGCTTGCAGGGCGGTTCCTACGAGCAGTACTTC. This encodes CASSLQGGSYEQYF.

The CDR3 spells CSARVAGRNQPQHF. CDR3 DNA sequence: TGCAGTGCTAGAGTGGCGGGACGCAATCAGCCCCAGCATTTT. The V and J genes are TRBV20-1 and TRBJ1-5; D may be TRBD1 (5 bases). CDR3 length: 14 amino acids. Per the germline V gene, CDR1 is DFQATT and CDR2 is SNEGSKA (reference sequence). The germline V and J ends were trimmed by 1 base and 2 bases, with 9 bases remaining between them.

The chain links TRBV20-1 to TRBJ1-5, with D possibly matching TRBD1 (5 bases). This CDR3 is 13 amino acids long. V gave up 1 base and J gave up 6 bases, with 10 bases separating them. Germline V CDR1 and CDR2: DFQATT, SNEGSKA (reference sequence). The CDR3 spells CSARGAGTQPQHF. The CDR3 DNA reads TGCAGTGCTAGAGGGGCAGGGACTCAGCCCCAGCATTTT.

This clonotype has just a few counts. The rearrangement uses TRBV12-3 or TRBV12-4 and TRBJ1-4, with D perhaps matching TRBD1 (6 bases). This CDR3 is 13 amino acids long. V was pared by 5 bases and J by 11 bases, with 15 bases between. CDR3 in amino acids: CASSLPGGGKLFF. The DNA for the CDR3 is TGTGCCAGCAGTCTCCCGGGAGGGGGGAAACTGTTTTTT.

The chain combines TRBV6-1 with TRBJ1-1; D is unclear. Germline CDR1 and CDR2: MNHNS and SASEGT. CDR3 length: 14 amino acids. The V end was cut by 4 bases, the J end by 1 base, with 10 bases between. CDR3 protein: CASSGPGSNTEAFF. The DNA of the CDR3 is TGTGCCAGCAGTGGCCCGGGGTCGAACACTGAAGCTTTCTTT.

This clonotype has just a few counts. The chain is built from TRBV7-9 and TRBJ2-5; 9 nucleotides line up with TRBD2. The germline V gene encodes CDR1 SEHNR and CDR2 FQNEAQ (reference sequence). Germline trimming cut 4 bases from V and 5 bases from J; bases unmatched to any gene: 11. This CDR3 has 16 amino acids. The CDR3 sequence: CASSSLRGGAGETQYF. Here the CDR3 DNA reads TGTGCCAGCAGCTCCCTTCGCGGGGGGGCCGGGGAGACCCAGTACTTC.

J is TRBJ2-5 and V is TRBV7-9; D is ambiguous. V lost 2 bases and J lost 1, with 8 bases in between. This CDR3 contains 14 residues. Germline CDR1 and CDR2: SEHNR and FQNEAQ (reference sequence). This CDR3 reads CASSLRSTQETQYF. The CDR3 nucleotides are TGTGCCAGCAGCTTAAGATCTACCCAAGAGACCCAGTACTTC.

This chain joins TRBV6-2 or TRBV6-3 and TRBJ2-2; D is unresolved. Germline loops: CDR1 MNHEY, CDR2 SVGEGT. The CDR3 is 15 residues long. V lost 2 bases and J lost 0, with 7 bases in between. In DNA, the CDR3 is TGTGCCAGCAGTTACGTCGGCCCGAACACCGGGGAGCTGTTTTTT. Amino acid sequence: CASSYVGPNTGELFF.

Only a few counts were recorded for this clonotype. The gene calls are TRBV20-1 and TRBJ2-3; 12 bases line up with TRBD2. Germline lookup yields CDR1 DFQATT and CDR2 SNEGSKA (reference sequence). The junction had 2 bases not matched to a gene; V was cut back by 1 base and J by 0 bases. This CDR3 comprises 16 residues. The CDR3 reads CSARGGLAGSTDTQYF. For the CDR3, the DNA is TGCAGTGCTAGAGGAGGACTAGCGGGGAGCACAGATACGCAGTATTTT.

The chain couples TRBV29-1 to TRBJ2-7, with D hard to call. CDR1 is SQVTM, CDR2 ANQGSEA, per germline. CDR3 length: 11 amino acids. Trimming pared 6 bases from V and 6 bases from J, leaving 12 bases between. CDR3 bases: TGCAGCGTCCCCAAGGGCGCCGAGCAGTACTTC. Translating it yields CSVPKGAEQYF.

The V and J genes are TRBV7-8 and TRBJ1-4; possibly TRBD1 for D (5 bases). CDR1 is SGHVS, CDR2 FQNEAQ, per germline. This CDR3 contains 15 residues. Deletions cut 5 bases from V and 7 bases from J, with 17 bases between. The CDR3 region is CASSGTGRRAEKLFF. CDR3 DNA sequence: TGTGCCAGCAGCGGGACGGGCCGAAGGGCTGAAAAACTGTTTTTT.

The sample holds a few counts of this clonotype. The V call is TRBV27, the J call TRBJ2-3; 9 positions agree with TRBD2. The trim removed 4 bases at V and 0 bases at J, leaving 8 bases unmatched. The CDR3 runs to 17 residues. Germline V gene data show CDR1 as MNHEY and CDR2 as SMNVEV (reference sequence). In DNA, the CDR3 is TGTGCCAGCAGTTGGCTAGCGGGGATCCCTAGCACAGATACGCAGTATTTT. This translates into CASSWLAGIPSTDTQYF.

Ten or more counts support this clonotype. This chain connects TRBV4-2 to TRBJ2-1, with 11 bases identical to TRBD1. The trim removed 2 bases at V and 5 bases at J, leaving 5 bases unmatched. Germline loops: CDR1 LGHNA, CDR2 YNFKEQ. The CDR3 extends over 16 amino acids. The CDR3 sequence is CASSQRPGQGDNEQFF. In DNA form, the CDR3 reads TGTGCCAGCAGCCAACGGCCGGGACAGGGGGACAATGAGCAGTTCTTC.

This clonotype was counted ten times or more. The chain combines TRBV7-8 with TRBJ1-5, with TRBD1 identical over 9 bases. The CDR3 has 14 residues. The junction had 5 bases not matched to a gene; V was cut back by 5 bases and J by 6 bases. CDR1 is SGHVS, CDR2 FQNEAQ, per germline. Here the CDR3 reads CASSRQGVGQPQHF. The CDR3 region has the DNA TGTGCCAGCAGCCGACAGGGGGTGGGTCAGCCCCAGCATTTT.

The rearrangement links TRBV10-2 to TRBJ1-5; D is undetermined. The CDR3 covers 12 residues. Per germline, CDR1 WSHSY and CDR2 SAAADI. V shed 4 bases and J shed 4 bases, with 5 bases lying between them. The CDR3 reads CASSVHNQPQHF. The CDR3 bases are TGCGCCAGCAGTGTCCATAATCAGCCCCAGCATTTT.

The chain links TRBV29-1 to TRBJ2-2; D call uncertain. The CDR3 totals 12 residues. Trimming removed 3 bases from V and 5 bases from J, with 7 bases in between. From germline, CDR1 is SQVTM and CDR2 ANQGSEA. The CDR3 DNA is TGCAGCGTTGACGGCCTTACCGGGGAGCTGTTTTTT. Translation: CSVDGLTGELFF.

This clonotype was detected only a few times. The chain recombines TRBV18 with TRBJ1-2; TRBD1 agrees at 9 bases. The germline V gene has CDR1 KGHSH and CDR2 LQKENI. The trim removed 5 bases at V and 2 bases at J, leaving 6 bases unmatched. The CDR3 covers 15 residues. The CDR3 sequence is CASSMDRGNNYGYTF. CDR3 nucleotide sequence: TGTGCCAGCTCAATGGACAGGGGTAACAACTATGGCTACACCTTC.

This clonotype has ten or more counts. The CDR3 loop reads CASSHHLRGRTGDYGYTF. DNA of the CDR3: TGCGCCAGCAGCCACCATCTGAGGGGGCGGACAGGGGATTATGGCTACACCTTC. This chain connects TRBV4-1 to TRBJ1-2; 9 nucleotides agree with TRBD1. The J segment lost 5 bases and the V segment lost 3 bases, leaving 16 bases of the junction unmatched. The CDR3 covers 18 residues. Germline V CDR1 and CDR2: MGHRA, YSYEKL.

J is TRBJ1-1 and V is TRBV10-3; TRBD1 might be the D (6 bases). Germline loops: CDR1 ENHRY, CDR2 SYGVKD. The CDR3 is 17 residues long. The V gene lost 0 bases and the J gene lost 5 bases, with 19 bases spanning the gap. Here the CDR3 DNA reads TGTGCCATCAGTGAGTCTTTGGCGGGGGCGCGAGGAACTGAAGCTTTCTTT. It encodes CAISESLAGARGTEAFF.

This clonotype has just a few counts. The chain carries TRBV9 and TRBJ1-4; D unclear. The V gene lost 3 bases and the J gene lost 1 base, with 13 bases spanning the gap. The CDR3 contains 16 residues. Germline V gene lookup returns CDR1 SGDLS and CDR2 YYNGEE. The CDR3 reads CASSERALKTNEKLFF. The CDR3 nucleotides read TGTGCCAGCAGCGAGAGGGCTTTGAAAACTAATGAAAAACTGTTTTTT. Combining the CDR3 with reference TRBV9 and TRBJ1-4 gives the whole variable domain DSGVTQTPKHLITATGQRVTLRCSPRSGDLSVYWYQQSLDQGLQFLIQYYNGEERAKGNILERFSAQQFPDLHSELNLSSLELGDSALYFCASSERALKTNEKLFFGSGTQLSVL.

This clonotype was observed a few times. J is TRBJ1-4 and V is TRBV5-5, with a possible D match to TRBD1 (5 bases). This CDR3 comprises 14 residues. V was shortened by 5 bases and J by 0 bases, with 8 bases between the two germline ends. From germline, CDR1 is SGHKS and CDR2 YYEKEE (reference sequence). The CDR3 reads CASRRQPTNEKLFF. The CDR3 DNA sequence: TGTGCCAGCAGAAGACAGCCAACTAATGAAAAACTGTTTTTT.

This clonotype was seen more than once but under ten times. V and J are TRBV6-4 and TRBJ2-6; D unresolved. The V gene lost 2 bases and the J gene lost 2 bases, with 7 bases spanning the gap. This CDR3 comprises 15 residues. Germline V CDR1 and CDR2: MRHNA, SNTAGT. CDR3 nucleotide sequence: TGTGCCAGCAGTGACCCTTTAACTGGGGCCAACGTCCTGACTTTC. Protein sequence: CASSDPLTGANVLTF.

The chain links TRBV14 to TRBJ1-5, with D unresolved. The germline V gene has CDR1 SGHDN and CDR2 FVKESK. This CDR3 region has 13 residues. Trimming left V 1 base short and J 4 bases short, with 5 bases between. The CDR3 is CASSQVGNQPQHF. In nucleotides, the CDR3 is TGTGCCAGCAGCCAAGTGGGGAATCAGCCCCAGCATTTT.